The T cell receptor (beta chain) under discussion was sequenced for a study of T cell responses to AZD1222 COVID-19 vaccine. Study-wide results and limits: Dominant at 160-218 and 743-854, vaccine-associated CD4 TCRs also spanned spike.

Measured with immunoSEQ multiplex PCR; TCRdb has only the in-frame clones, and not every one. The sample records about 60,000 clones, roughly 80% being singletons. On this clone: The antigen is unknown.

Trimming took 6 bases from V and 8 from J, leaving 19 bases between them. CDR1 MDHEN and CDR2 SYDVKM come from the germline V gene. The CDR3 is 14 residues long. The J gene is TRBJ1-2, the V gene TRBV28, with D perhaps matching TRBD1 (5 bases). This clonotype was obtained from an adult who received the AZD1222 COVID-19 vaccine. The source material was peripheral blood, sampled 28 days after the second AZD1222 dose. The CDR3 is CASSKGAAFEGYTF. The CDR3 nucleotides read TGTGCCAGCAGCAAAGGGGCGGCTTTCGAAGGCTACACCTTC.